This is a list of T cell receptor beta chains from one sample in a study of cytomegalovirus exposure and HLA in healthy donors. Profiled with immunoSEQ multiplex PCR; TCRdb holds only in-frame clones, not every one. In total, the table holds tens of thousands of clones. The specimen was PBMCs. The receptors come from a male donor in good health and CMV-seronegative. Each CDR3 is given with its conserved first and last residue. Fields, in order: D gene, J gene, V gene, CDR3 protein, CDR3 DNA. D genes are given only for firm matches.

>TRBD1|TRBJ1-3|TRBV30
CAWSSGDRGFGNTIYF
TGTGCCTGGAGTTCGGGGGACAGGGGGTTTGGAAACACCATATATTTT
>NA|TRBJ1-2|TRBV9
CASSVGSDYGYTF
TGTGCCAGCAGCGTGGGTAGCGACTATGGCTACACCTTC
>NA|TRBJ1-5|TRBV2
CASSERSPYSNQPQHF
TGTGCCAGCAGTGAACGCAGTCCTTATAGCAATCAGCCCCAGCATTTT
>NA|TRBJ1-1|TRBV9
CASSVGGGEGEAFF
TGTGCCAGCAGCGTAGGAGGGGGTGAGGGTGAAGCTTTCTTT
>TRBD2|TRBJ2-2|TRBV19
CASIGTSGGSGLFF
TGTGCCAGTATCGGGACTAGCGGGGGGTCAGGGCTGTTTTTT
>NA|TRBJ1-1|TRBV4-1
CASSQDITTGDTEAFF
TGCGCCAGCAGCCAAGATATAACCACGGGGGACACTGAAGCTTTCTTT
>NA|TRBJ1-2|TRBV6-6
CASTLPHQEDYTF
TGTGCCAGCACTCTCCCCCACCAGGAGGACTACACCTTC
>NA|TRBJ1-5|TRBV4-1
CASSQAVSNQPQHF
TGCGCCAGCAGCCAAGCAGTCTCGAATCAGCCCCAGCATTTT
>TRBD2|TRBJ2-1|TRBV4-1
CASSHPRGPGLAGGTLDNEQFF
TGCGCCAGCAGCCACCCGAGGGGTCCAGGACTAGCGGGGGGCACGTTAGACAATGAGCAGTTCTTC
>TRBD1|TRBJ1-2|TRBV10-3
CAISETGQGNYGYTF
TGTGCCATCAGTGAAACGGGACAGGGAAACTATGGCTACACCTTC
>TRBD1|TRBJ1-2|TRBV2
CASREDRSNYGYTF
TGTGCCAGCAGGGAGGACAGGTCTAACTATGGCTACACCTTC
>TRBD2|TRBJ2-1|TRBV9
CASSVVATSGGEQFF
TGTGCCAGCAGCGTAGTGGCCACCTCGGGGGGTGAGCAGTTCTTC
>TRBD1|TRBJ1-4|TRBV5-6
CASSRGQYVNEKLFF
TGTGCCAGCAGCAGGGGACAGTACGTCAATGAAAAACTGTTTTTT
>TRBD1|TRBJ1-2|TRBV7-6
CASSGTGANYGYTF
TGTGCCAGCAGCGGGACAGGGGCGAACTATGGCTACACCTTC
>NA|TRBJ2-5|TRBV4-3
CASSQEIGGWETQYF
TGCGCCAGCAGCCAAGAGATTGGGGGCTGGGAGACCCAGTACTTC
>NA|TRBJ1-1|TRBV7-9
CASSAQTITEAFF
TGTGCCAGCAGCGCGCAGACAATCACTGAAGCTTTCTTT
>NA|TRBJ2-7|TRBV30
CAWRYSKRPYEQYF
TGTGCCTGGAGGTACAGCAAACGTCCCTACGAGCAGTACTTC
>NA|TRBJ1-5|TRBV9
CASSPSSDQPQHF
TGTGCCAGCAGCCCGTCTTCAGATCAGCCCCAGCATTTT
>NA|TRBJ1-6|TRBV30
CAWRPSLGQGNSPLHF
TGTGCCTGGAGGCCCTCCCTCGGCCAGGGGAATTCACCCCTCCACTTT
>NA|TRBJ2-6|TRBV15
CATSRAQGSGANVLTF
TGTGCCACCAGCAGAGCCCAGGGGTCTGGGGCCAACGTCCTGACTTTC
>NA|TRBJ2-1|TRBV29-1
CSVTGLMGGSYNEQFF
TGCAGCGTTACAGGCCTTATGGGGGGCTCCTACAATGAGCAGTTCTTC
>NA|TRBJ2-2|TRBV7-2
CASATPGVTGELFF
TGTGCCAGCGCTACTCCGGGGGTCACCGGGGAGCTGTTTTTT
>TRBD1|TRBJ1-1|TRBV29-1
CSVHHDYRGSEAFF
TGCAGCGTTCACCACGATTACAGGGGAAGTGAAGCTTTCTTT
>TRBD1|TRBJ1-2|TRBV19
CASSMGDRTYGYTF
TGTGCCAGTAGTATGGGGGACAGAACCTATGGCTACACCTTC
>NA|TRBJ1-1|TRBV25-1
CASSQWSTEAFF
TGTGCCAGCAGCCAGTGGAGCACTGAAGCTTTCTTT
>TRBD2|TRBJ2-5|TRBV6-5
CASRPTSGRGETQYF
TGTGCCAGCAGGCCCACTAGCGGACGGGGGGAGACCCAGTACTTC
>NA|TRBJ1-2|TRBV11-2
CASSLTQGVNYGYTF
TGTGCCAGCAGCTTAACACAGGGTGTTAACTATGGCTACACCTTC
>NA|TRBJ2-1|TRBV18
CASSPSGAVTYNEQFF
TGTGCCAGCTCACCATCAGGGGCAGTCACCTACAATGAGCAGTTCTTC
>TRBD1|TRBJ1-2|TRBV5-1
CASSLTDRAYGYTF
TGCGCCAGCAGCCTTACGGACAGGGCTTATGGCTACACCTTC
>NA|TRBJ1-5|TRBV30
CAWSVQSINQPQHF
TGTGCCTGGAGTGTACAGTCAATCAATCAGCCCCAGCATTTT
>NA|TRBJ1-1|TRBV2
CASTQGMNTEAFF
TGTGCCAGCACCCAGGGCATGAACACTGAAGCTTTCTTT
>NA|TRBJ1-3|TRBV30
CAWSVYRGQISGNTIYF
TGTGCCTGGAGTGTATATAGAGGACAGATCTCTGGAAACACCATATATTTT
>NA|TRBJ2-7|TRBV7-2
CASSSPGAVYEQYF
TGTGCCAGCAGCTCCCCTGGGGCAGTCTACGAGCAGTACTTC
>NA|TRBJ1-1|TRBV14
CASSAETGYTEAFF
TGTGCCAGCAGCGCCGAGACAGGATACACTGAAGCTTTCTTT
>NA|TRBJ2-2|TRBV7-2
CASSLVSGNTGELFF
TGTGCCAGCAGCTTAGTTAGCGGGAACACCGGGGAGCTGTTTTTT
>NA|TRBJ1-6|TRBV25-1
CASRTQGRDSPLHF
TGTGCCAGCAGGACACAGGGTCGGGATTCACCCCTCCACTTT
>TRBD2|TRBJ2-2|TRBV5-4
CASSLAWEGSLTGELFF
TGTGCCAGCAGCTTGGCCTGGGAGGGATCGCTAACCGGGGAGCTGTTTTTT
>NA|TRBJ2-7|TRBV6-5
CASRPRQEHSYEQYF
TGTGCCAGCAGACCCCGACAGGAACATTCCTACGAGCAGTACTTC
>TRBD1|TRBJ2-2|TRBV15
CASNRGANTGELFF
TGTGCCTCGAACAGGGGAGCGAACACCGGGGAGCTGTTTTTT
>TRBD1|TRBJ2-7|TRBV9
CASSVLGTGLGEQYF
TGTGCCAGCAGCGTTTTGGGGACAGGATTAGGCGAGCAGTACTTC
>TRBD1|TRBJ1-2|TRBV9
CASSVEATGGGYTF
TGTGCCAGCAGCGTAGAGGCAACAGGGGGTGGCTACACCTTC
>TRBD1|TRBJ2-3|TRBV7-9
CASSHRDRSTDTQYF
TGTGCCAGCAGCCACCGGGACAGGAGCACAGATACGCAGTATTTT
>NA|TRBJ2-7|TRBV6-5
CASKGSGVSYEQYF
TGTGCCAGCAAGGGGTCGGGGGTCTCGTACGAGCAGTACTTC
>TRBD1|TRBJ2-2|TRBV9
CASSVLGQGSLTPRSGELFF
TGTGCCAGCAGCGTATTGGGACAGGGCTCACTCACCCCGAGGTCCGGGGAGCTGTTTTTT
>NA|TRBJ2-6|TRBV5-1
CASSVQGLGSGANVLTF
TGCGCCAGCAGTGTCCAGGGGCTGGGATCTGGGGCCAACGTCCTGACTTTC
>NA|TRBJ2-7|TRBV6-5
CASSYGQPYSYEQYF
TGTGCCAGCAGTTACGGACAACCCTACTCCTACGAGCAGTACTTC
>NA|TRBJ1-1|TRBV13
CASSLRIQDLTEAFF
TGTGCCAGCAGCTTAAGGATACAGGACCTCACTGAAGCTTTCTTT
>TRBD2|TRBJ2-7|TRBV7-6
CASSSPVSGAYEQYF
TGTGCCAGCAGCTCCCCGGTTAGCGGGGCCTACGAGCAGTACTTC
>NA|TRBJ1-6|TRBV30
CAWRELTGPNSPLHF
TGTGCCTGGAGGGAATTGACAGGTCCAAATTCACCCCTCCACTTT
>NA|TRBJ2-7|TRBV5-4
CASSPTGTTYEQYF
TGTGCCAGCAGCCCGACAGGTACTACCTACGAGCAGTACTTC
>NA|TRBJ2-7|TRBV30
CAWSVPRWDSSYEQYF
TGTGCCTGGAGTGTACCACGCTGGGACTCCTCCTACGAGCAGTACTTC
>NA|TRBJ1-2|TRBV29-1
CSVEDWAGDYGYTF
TGCAGCGTTGAAGACTGGGCAGGGGACTATGGCTACACCTTC